Each of the 23 T cell receptor beta chains below was sequenced from the same sample in a study of CD8 T cells in Susac syndrome. Random-hexamer reverse transcription was applied to about 0.5 to 1 ug RNA. In TCRdb, the immunoSEQ multiplex PCR reads were re-called with MiXCR into one record per CDR3 protein. The table lists approximately 150,000 distinct CDR3 sequences, around 94% of them singletons, with 0.07% to 0.1% in the top ten. Material for sequencing was CD4+ T cells from PBMCs. Receptors originate from a human donor in good health.

V gene TRBV12-3 or TRBV12-4 combines with J gene TRBJ2-1; a possible D gene is TRBD1 (6 bases). This CDR3 is built from 14 residues. V lost 5 bases, J lost 3 bases, and 11 bases lay in between. CDR3 in amino acids: CASSPGTIYNEQFF. DNA of the CDR3: TGTGCCAGCAGTCCCGGGACAATCTACAATGAGCAGTTCTTC.

The chain links TRBV19 to TRBJ2-3; 8 bases match TRBD1. The V and J ends lost 3 bases and 2 bases, in that order; junction bases with no gene match: 19. The CDR3 sequence is 20 residues long. CDR1 is LNHDA and CDR2 is SQIVND in the germline V gene (reference sequence). The CDR3 spells CASSIFGQGLAKSHTDTQYF. Written as DNA, the CDR3 is TGTGCCAGTAGTATCTTCGGACAGGGCCTCGCTAAGTCCCACACAGATACGCAGTATTTT.

The chain employs TRBV9 and TRBJ2-3; D uncertain. The germline V gene has CDR1 SGDLS and CDR2 YYNGEE. V was trimmed by 2 bases and J by 6 bases, leaving 10 bases between them. CDR3 length equals 13 residues. CDR3 sequence reads: CASSVRLSDTQYF. In nucleotides, the CDR3 is TGTGCCAGCAGCGTCCGGCTGTCTGATACGCAGTATTTT.

The rearrangement uses TRBV7-9 and TRBJ1-2; D not resolved. The CDR3 has 11 amino acids. V shed 8 bases and J shed 3 bases, with 7 bases lying between them. Germline-derived CDR1 and CDR2 are SEHNR and FQNEAQ (reference sequence). The DNA for the CDR3 is TGTGCCAGCCGGAGGGACTATGGCTACACCTTC. Encoded protein: CASRRDYGYTF.

The chain couples TRBV30 to TRBJ2-7; no definite D call. The CDR3 totals 12 residues. Trimming left V 2 bases short and J 6 bases short, with 11 bases between. Germline assignment: CDR1 GTSNPN and CDR2 SVGIG (reference sequence). Here the CDR3 DNA reads TGTGCCTGGAGTTCCAACCTCCGCGAGCAGTACTTC. It codes for CAWSSNLREQYF.

The V gene is TRBV5-8, the J gene TRBJ1-5, with D maybe TRBD1 (6 bases). CDR3 length: 15 residues. The germline gives CDR1 SGHTS, CDR2 YDEGEE. Trimming cost V 0 bases and J 5 bases, with 12 bases left between them. The CDR3 is CASSLERTEYQPQHF. Written as DNA, the CDR3 is TGTGCCAGCAGCTTGGAAAGGACAGAGTATCAGCCCCAGCATTTT.

The chain has TRBV2 and TRBJ1-5; D gene unclear. Germline V gene data show CDR1 as SNHLY and CDR2 as FYNNEI. There are 15 residues in the CDR3. V gave up 5 bases and J gave up 5 bases, with 16 bases separating them. The CDR3 region is CASSPPGRRDQPQHF. CDR3 nucleotides: TGTGCCAGCAGTCCCCCGGGGAGACGGGATCAGCCCCAGCATTTT.

This chain's CDR3 is CASSHGTGRGEKLFF. For the CDR3, the DNA is TGTGCCAGCAGCCACGGGACAGGGAGAGGTGAAAAACTGTTTTTT. This chain connects TRBV3-1 to TRBJ1-4; 9 bases align to TRBD1. The V segment lost 3 bases and the J segment 7 bases; nucleotides outside the gene matches: 6. The CDR3 loop spans 15 amino acids. CDR1 is LGHDT and CDR2 is YNNKEL in the germline V gene (reference sequence).

The gene calls are TRBV5-1 and TRBJ2-7, with TRBD2 as a possible D gene (6 bases). V lost 2 bases, J lost 0 bases, and 12 bases lay in between. Germline CDR1 is SGHRS and CDR2 is YFSETQ. CDR3 size: 15 residues. The CDR3: CASSFGGASSYEQYF. CDR3 DNA: TGCGCCAGCAGCTTCGGCGGGGCTAGCTCCTACGAGCAGTACTTC. Full variable domain (missing parts from reference TRBV5-1 and TRBJ2-7): KAGVTQTPRYLIKTRGQQVTLSCSPISGHRSVSWYQQTPGQGLQFLFEYFSETQRNKGNFPGRFSGRQFSNSRSEMNVSTLELGDSALYLCASSFGGASSYEQYFGPGTRLTVT.

The genes are TRBV19 and TRBJ2-4; the D gene is possibly TRBD2 (6 bases). With 7 bases removed from V and 0 bases from J, the gap between germline ends came to 10 bases. The CDR3 totals 14 residues. CDR1 and CDR2 from the germline V gene are LNHDA and SQIVND (reference sequence). CDR3 sequence reads: CASKDGGAKNIQYF. DNA for the CDR3: TGTGCCAGTAAAGACGGGGGAGCCAAAAACATTCAGTACTTC. Complete variable domain (other parts from reference TRBV19 and TRBJ2-4): DGGITQSPKYLFRKEGQNVTLSCEQNLNHDAMYWYRQDPGQGLRLIYYSQIVNDFQKGDIAEGYSVSREKKESFPLTVTSAQKNPTAFYLCASKDGGAKNIQYFGAGTRLSVL.

The J gene is TRBJ2-7, the V gene TRBV2; 7 nucleotides align to TRBD1. This CDR3 is built from 15 residues. Germline values: CDR1 SNHLY, CDR2 FYNNEI. Trimming cost V 10 bases and J 1 base; bases outside gene matches: 13. DNA for the CDR3: TGTGCCAACAACAGACAGGGCGGAGATTCCTACGAGCAGTACTTC. Translated: CANNRQGGDSYEQYF.

V is TRBV2 and J is TRBJ2-7, with D tentatively TRBD1 (6 bases). Germline CDR1 is SNHLY and CDR2 is FYNNEI. V lost 6 bases to trimming and J lost 1 base, with 10 bases between them. This CDR3 has 13 amino acids. The CDR3 reads CASRHTGSYEQYF. CDR3 coding DNA: TGTGCCAGCAGACACACAGGGTCCTACGAGCAGTACTTC.

The chain recombines TRBV27 with TRBJ2-1; TRBD1 matches at 7 bases. CDR1 and CDR2 (germline): MNHEY, SMNVEV (reference sequence). This CDR3 spans 15 amino acids. The V gene end was trimmed by 4 bases and the J gene end by 1 base; junction bases not matched to a gene: 4. The CDR3 spells CASSSPTGSYNEQFF. CDR3 coding DNA: TGTGCCAGCAGTTCCCCGACAGGGTCCTACAATGAGCAGTTCTTC.

This chain links TRBV12-3 or TRBV12-4 with TRBJ2-7, with 10 bases aligning to TRBD1. V shed 10 bases and J 6 bases; nucleotides not matched to a gene: 6. CDR3 size: 12 residues. For the CDR3, the DNA is TGTGCCATCGGACGGACAGGGGGCGAGCAGTACTTC. It encodes CAIGRTGGEQYF.

The chain employs TRBV2 and TRBJ2-3; TRBD1 matches 7 bases. Germline CDR1 SNHLY, CDR2 FYNNEI. Unmatched junction bases numbered 9, after V lost 6 bases and J lost 0 bases. The CDR3 covers 16 residues. The chain's CDR3 is CASSGTVVPSTDTQYF. CDR3 sequence (DNA): TGTGCCAGCAGCGGGACAGTCGTTCCTAGCACAGATACGCAGTATTTT.

The chain employs TRBV2 and TRBJ2-1; perhaps D is TRBD1 or TRBD2 (5 bases each). The CDR3 sequence is 15 residues long. CDR1 is SNHLY, CDR2 FYNNEI, per germline. V dropped 6 bases and J dropped 8 bases, with 20 bases sitting between them. CDR3 region: CASRAPGLQSHEQFF. CDR3 nucleotides: TGTGCCAGCAGGGCCCCGGGGCTTCAGAGCCATGAGCAGTTCTTC.

The genes are TRBV29-1 and TRBJ2-1, with D possibly TRBD1 on 5 matching bases. The CDR3 consists of 13 residues. Germline loops: CDR1 SQVTM, CDR2 ANQGSEA. Between the trimmed V and J ends, which lost 0 bases and 4 bases, there was a span of 7 bases. CDR3 sequence: CSVEDRVYNEQFF. In nucleotides, the CDR3 is TGCAGCGTTGAAGACAGGGTGTACAATGAGCAGTTCTTC.

This chain connects TRBV28 to TRBJ1-4, with D unclear. Trimming stripped 8 bases from V and 4 bases from J, with 14 bases between. The CDR3 has 14 amino acids. CDR1 is MDHEN and CDR2 is SYDVKM in the germline V gene. The CDR3 region has the DNA TGTGCCAGCGCGGATGGAGGCCTTAATGAAAAACTGTTTTTT. This codes for CASADGGLNEKLFF.

This sequence joins TRBV30 and TRBJ1-2; D might be TRBD1 (5 bases). Trimming shortened V by 3 bases and J by 7 bases, and 18 bases separated the two germline ends. Germline V gene data show CDR1 as GTSNPN and CDR2 as SVGIG (reference sequence). The CDR3 loop spans 14 amino acids. CDR3 in amino acids: CAWSTLTVWGGYTF. The DNA for the CDR3 is TGTGCCTGGAGCACCTTGACAGTCTGGGGTGGCTACACCTTC.

V is TRBV30 and J is TRBJ1-1; D gene uncertain. The CDR3 spans 11 residues. The germline CDR1 and CDR2 sequences are GTSNPN and SVGIG (reference sequence). With 4 bases removed from V and 3 bases from J, the gap between germline ends came to 6 bases. CDR3 sequence (DNA): TGTGCCTGGAACGAGTACACTGAAGCTTTCTTT. This sequence encodes CAWNEYTEAFF.

This clonotype is a singleton in its sample. The rearrangement uses TRBV6-4 and TRBJ2-1; TRBD2 agrees at 11 bases. Trimming cost V 5 bases and J 6 bases; bases outside gene matches: 6. The germline gives CDR1 MRHNA, CDR2 SNTAGT. The length of the CDR3 is 15 residues. Here the CDR3 DNA reads TGTGCCAGCAGTACCTTAGCGGGAGGGACCAATGAGCAGTTCTTC. Translation gives CASSTLAGGTNEQFF.

CDR3 in amino acids: CASSDRPGVRGYTF. As DNA, the CDR3 is TGTGCCAGCAGCGACCGACCAGGGGTTCGGGGCTACACCTTC. This sequence joins TRBV9 and TRBJ1-2; tentative D call: TRBD1 (6 bases). Germline V gives CDR1 SGDLS, CDR2 YYNGEE. The ends were cut back, 3 bases at V and 8 bases at J, with 17 bases in the middle. CDR3 length equals 14 residues.

This clonotype has only a few counts. J is TRBJ2-7 and V is TRBV14; D is undetermined. This CDR3 region has 11 residues. Trimming cost V 0 bases and J 9 bases, with 6 bases left between them. Germline V gene lookup returns CDR1 SGHDN and CDR2 FVKESK. CDR3 DNA: TGTGCCAGCAGCCAAGATCGAGTGCAGTACTTC. It encodes CASSQDRVQYF.